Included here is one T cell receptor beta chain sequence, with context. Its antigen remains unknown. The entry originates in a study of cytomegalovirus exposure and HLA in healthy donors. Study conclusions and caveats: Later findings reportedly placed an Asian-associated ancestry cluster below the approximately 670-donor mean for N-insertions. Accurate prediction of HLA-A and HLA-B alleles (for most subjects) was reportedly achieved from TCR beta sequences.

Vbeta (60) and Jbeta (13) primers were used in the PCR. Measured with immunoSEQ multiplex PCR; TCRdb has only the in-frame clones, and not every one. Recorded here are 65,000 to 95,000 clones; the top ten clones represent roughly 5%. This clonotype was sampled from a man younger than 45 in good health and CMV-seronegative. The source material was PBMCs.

This chain's CDR3 is CASSLAGGNYGYTF. In DNA form, the CDR3 reads TGTGCCAGCAGTTTGGCAGGGGGCAACTATGGCTACACCTTC. The chain recombines TRBV28 with TRBJ1-2, with 8 bases aligning to TRBD1. After removal of 3 bases from V and 2 bases from J, the junction contained 2 bases not matched to a gene. The germline gives CDR1 MDHEN, CDR2 SYDVKM. The CDR3 is made up of 14 amino acids.